A selection of T cell receptor beta chains follows, all from one sample in a study of blood T cell repertoires in COVID-19. Assay used: immunoSEQ multiplex PCR; TCRdb lists only in-frame clones, some missing. Here the sample spans 220,000 or so clones, roughly 80% being singletons. Sequenced: peripheral blood. The source is a man aged 30 to 39 with active or convalescent COVID-19. The CDR3 runs from the conserved cysteine through the conserved F or W. D genes are given only for firm matches. The size entry is marked missing in some rows and otherwise reads once, few, many or a size class.

J,length,V,size,D,CDR3,DNA
TRBJ2-1,11,TRBV10-1,-,-,CASLRSSEQFF,TGCGCCAGCCTAAGGAGCAGTGAGCAGTTCTTC
TRBJ2-3,11,TRBV11-2,-,-,CASSVLDTQYF,TGTGCCAGCAGCGTTCTAGATACGCAGTATTTT
TRBJ1-1,15,TRBV4-3,-,-,CASSQGRWASTEAFF,TGCGCCAGCAGCCAAGGAAGGTGGGCGAGCACTGAAGCTTTCTTT
TRBJ1-4,15,TRBV4-3,-,-,CASSQDRRLNEKLFF,TGCGCCAGCAGCCAAGATAGGAGACTGAATGAAAAACTGTTTTTT
TRBJ2-5,13,TRBV6-8,-,-,CASIPGGQETQYF,TGTGCCAGCATCCCCGGCGGCCAAGAGACCCAGTACTTC
TRBJ1-4,15,TRBV7-2,many,-,CASSLVGGRGEKLFF,TGTGCCAGCAGCTTAGTAGGAGGGCGCGGTGAAAAACTGTTTTTT
TRBJ2-7,13,TRBV21-1,-,-,CASSKVYRDEQYF,TGTGCCAGCAGCAAAGTGTACCGCGACGAGCAGTACTTC
TRBJ1-5,13,TRBV7-8,-,-,CASSRGGDQPQHF,TGTGCCAGCAGCAGGGGGGGCGATCAGCCCCAGCATTTT
TRBJ1-2,16,TRBV4-1,-,-,CASSQVQGDPNYGYTF,TGCGCCAGCAGCCAAGTCCAAGGGGATCCTAACTATGGCTACACCTTC
TRBJ1-2,13,TRBV18,-,-,CASSQREPPRYTF,TGTGCCAGCTCACAACGGGAGCCCCCCCGCTACACCTTC
TRBJ1-1,13,TRBV30,-,-,CAWSTKSNTEAFF,TGTGCCTGGAGTACTAAAAGTAACACTGAAGCTTTCTTT
TRBJ1-1,13,TRBV29-1,-,TRBD1,CSGLGQGGSEAFF,TGCAGCGGCCTGGGACAGGGTGGCTCGGAAGCTTTCTTT
TRBJ2-2,15,TRBV2,-,TRBD1,CASRRGTASTGELFF,TGTGCCAGCAGGCGAGGGACAGCGAGCACCGGGGAGCTGTTTTTT
TRBJ1-6,14,TRBV2,-,TRBD1,CASRTGPLFQPLHF,TGTGCCAGCAGGACAGGGCCTCTTTTTCAGCCCCTCCACTTT
TRBJ2-1,15,TRBV28,once,-,CASSRAGTSYNEQFF,TGTGCCAGCAGTCGGGCGGGAACCTCCTACAATGAGCAGTTCTTC
TRBJ2-7,16,TRBV3-1/TRBV3-2,few,-,CASSRNPDTRSYEQYF,TGTGCCAGCAGCCGAAACCCGGACACCCGCTCCTACGAGCAGTACTTC
TRBJ1-5,15,TRBV6-5,-,TRBD1,CASSYSGTGEQPQHF,TGTGCCAGCAGTTACTCCGGGACAGGGGAACAGCCCCAGCATTTT
TRBJ1-2,14,TRBV19,-,TRBD1,CASTLRDRVYGYTF,TGTGCCAGTACCCTCCGGGACAGGGTTTATGGCTACACCTTC
TRBJ2-4,13,TRBV19,-,-,CASSPRTGDIQYF,TGTGCCAGTAGTCCCAGGACGGGGGACATTCAGTACTTC
TRBJ1-4,14,TRBV12-1,-,-,CASSLGQGHEKLFF,TGTGCCAGCAGCTTAGGTCAGGGGCATGAAAAACTGTTTTTT
TRBJ1-1,16,TRBV28,once,TRBD1,CASSLSAGGRITEAFF,TGTGCCAGCAGTTTATCGGCAGGGGGTAGGATAACTGAAGCTTTCTTT
TRBJ1-2,11,TRBV29-1,once,-,CSVEPGGGYTF,TGCAGCGTTGAACCAGGTGGTGGCTACACCTTC
TRBJ2-7,14,TRBV5-6,-,TRBD2,CASSLGLAVYEQYF,TGTGCCAGCAGCTTGGGACTAGCGGTCTACGAGCAGTACTTC
TRBJ1-6,15,TRBV7-2,-,-,CASSLEAGRRSPLHF,TGTGCCAGCAGCTTAGAAGCAGGACGGAGGTCACCCCTCCACTTT
TRBJ2-7,14,TRBV27,once,-,CASSFGTTPGEQYF,TGTGCCAGCAGTTTCGGTACCACCCCCGGGGAGCAGTACTTC
TRBJ2-1,15,TRBV5-1,-,-,CASSSHESSYNEQFF,TGCGCCAGCAGCTCCCACGAGAGCTCCTACAATGAGCAGTTCTTC
TRBJ2-3,15,TRBV24-1,once,TRBD1,CATSQTGVMTDTQYF,TGTGCCACCAGCCAGACAGGGGTTATGACAGATACGCAGTATTTT
TRBJ2-1,15,TRBV28,-,-,CASSQGTVTYNEQFF,TGTGCCAGCAGTCAGGGTACGGTGACCTACAATGAGCAGTTCTTC
TRBJ1-2,14,TRBV28,-,-,CASRAGSLVNGYTF,TGTGCCAGCCGCGCCGGGAGCTTAGTTAATGGCTACACCTTC
TRBJ1-6,13,TRBV19,-,-,CASNTAGLSALHF,TGTGCCAGTAACACGGCAGGACTTTCGGCCCTCCACTTT
TRBJ1-1,14,TRBV6-5,many,-,CASSYRGGGTEAFF,TGTGCCAGCAGTTACCGGGGAGGGGGCACTGAAGCTTTCTTT
TRBJ1-1,15,TRBV18,-,TRBD1,CASSPGQGGTTEAFF,TGTGCCAGCTCACCTGGACAGGGGGGAACCACTGAAGCTTTCTTT
TRBJ1-2,13,TRBV6-5,-,-,CASNPQGESGYTF,TGTGCCAGCAACCCCCAGGGCGAAAGTGGCTACACCTTC
TRBJ2-2,16,TRBV4-2,-,-,CASSPQGDSNTGELFF,TGTGCCAGCAGCCCTCAGGGGGACTCGAACACCGGGGAGCTGTTTTTT
TRBJ2-5,15,TRBV21-1,-,-,CASSKESGARETQYF,TGTGCCAGCAGCAAGGAAAGCGGGGCGAGGGAGACCCAGTACTTC
TRBJ1-2,14,TRBV6-5,-,-,CASTPRPGLYGYTF,TGTGCCAGCACTCCTCGGCCAGGGCTCTATGGCTACACCTTC
TRBJ2-7,14,TRBV2,-,-,CASLGLQGPYEQYF,TGTGCCAGCCTAGGGTTGCAGGGGCCCTACGAGCAGTACTTC
TRBJ2-1,16,TRBV6-2/TRBV6-3,-,-,CASSPQGISSYNEQFF,TGTGCCAGCAGTCCCCAGGGAATAAGCTCCTACAATGAGCAGTTCTTC